Below, one T cell receptor beta chain is given with its context. Its antigen target is currently unknown. No qualities accompany the bases; no much larger clone lies one base away. This specimen belongs to a study of identifying expanded T cells in peripheral blood (dated by TCRdb to the late 2010s). A note on the overall study: Technical replicates were generated by sequencing separate aliquots of the same genomic DNA pool, and four replicates were compared pairwise.

The CDR3 covers 17 residues, taking in both the cysteine and the phenylalanine. Of the read, only the CDR3 DNA is kept; its 51 bases are in frame from base 1. The germline V gene encodes CDR1 MDHEN and CDR2 SYDVKM. Between the V and J ends, shortened by 3 bases and 0 bases respectively, the junction contains 15 bases. What the work shows at the level of the full study, not this receptor alone: The authors expected that over much longer intervals, such as months to years, biological variance in healthy repertoires might increase even further. The binomial model flagged roughly 1.3 differentially abundant clones between technical replicates but 15 to 17 over around two weeks and 19 to 20 over approximately 4 weeks. In all healthy donors, the variance in clone template counts between samples taken two to three weeks apart rose significantly as total template count increased. Across all healthy-donor time intervals, the beta-binomial model significantly cut both the number of clones called differentially abundant and the false-positive rate.

During the collection period, no infections or other immune events were recorded for the healthy donors. Healthy-donor blood repertoires served as a training cohort to calibrate time-dependent variance in a beta-binomial model of T-cell clone differential abundance. The training cohort was composed of some ten healthy donors, 3 female and 7 male. On average the donors were around 44 years old, and their ages spanned roughly 25 to 70 years. Obtained from a commercial supplier, whole blood was collected from each healthy donor at three time points set two weeks apart. For immunosequencing, genomic DNA was extracted from whole blood that had not been sorted. The immunoSEQ Assay, which uses bias-controlled multiplex PCR amplification of genomic DNA, was used to profile TCRbeta CDR3 regions. In the source study's methods: To quantify the absolute abundance of each unique TCRbeta CDR3 region, the sequences were collapsed and filtered. Two models were used to test differential abundance: a binomial model (Fisher-equivalent) and a beta-binomial model that adds time-dependent variance fitted from healthy donors. Any clone with fewer than 5 combined templates was excluded, and a clone was called differentially abundant if its Benjamini-Hochberg FDR was below 0.01. In the beta-binomial model, variance was expressed as a function of the total template count across the two samples, in the form v = (b*log(k)+a)^2. TCRdb took this table from immuneACCESS and kept in-frame rearrangements with V and J called. Such tables lack part of the clones; where checked against another copy, unresolved V genes explain under half of the gap, and the rest is unexplained. Clonal size and the V and J genes are those of that table, whereas D and trimming came from the DNA. The sample profile shows about 85,000 clones; over 75% of them were found once. The ten largest clones add up to approximately 2.6% of the sample.

This receptor was identified in a person between 18 and 69 years old in good health. Material for sequencing was blood. The chain is assembled from TRBV28 and TRBJ1-3; no confident D gene assignment can be made. Here the CDR3 is given as CASSFSSVPISGNTIYF. The DNA sequence is as follows: TGTGCCAGCAGTTTCTCGTCAGTACCTATCTCTGGAAACACCATATATTTT.